Listed below are T cell receptor beta chains from one sample, sequenced in a study of cytomegalovirus exposure and HLA in healthy donors. Repertoires were generated with immunoSEQ multiplex PCR, while TCRdb's copy carries only in-frame clones and drops some. The data show more than 140,000 clones, with 50% to 75% seen just once and about 2.9% held by the top ten. Sequencing was carried out using PBMCs. All receptors derive from a woman aged 25 to 39 in good health and CMV-seropositive. CDR3s include the opening cysteine and the closing phenylalanine or tryptophan. The D gene is left open where the match is weak. The size field is filled for only some rows; it gives once, few, many or a size class.

J	D	size	V	CDR3	DNA
TRBJ1-2	TRBD1	few	TRBV7-9	CASSEGTGIQERGYTF	TGTGCCAGCAGCGAAGGGACAGGGATTCAGGAACGAGGCTACACCTTC
TRBJ1-2	TRBD1	NA	TRBV11-2	CASSPGTYRGYGYTF	TGTGCCAGCAGCCCAGGGACTTACAGGGGCTATGGCTACACCTTC
TRBJ2-5	TRBD1	few	TRBV5-4	CASSSGTGGYEKTQYF	TGTGCCAGCAGCTCCGGGACAGGGGGTTACGAGAAGACCCAGTACTTC
TRBJ2-2	TRBD2	few	TRBV19	CASSRTRDYTGELFF	TGTGCCAGTAGTAGGACTAGAGATTACACCGGGGAGCTGTTTTTT
TRBJ1-2	NA	NA	TRBV7-9	CASSLGAGEDSYGYTF	TGTGCCAGCAGCTTGGGAGCAGGGGAAGACAGCTATGGCTACACCTTC
TRBJ2-7	NA	few	TRBV10-1	CASSIYRVSEQYF	TGCGCCAGTTCAATCTACAGGGTTTCCGAGCAGTACTTC
TRBJ1-1	TRBD1	few	TRBV6-5	CASSRQGTNTEAFF	TGTGCCAGCAGCCGACAGGGCACAAACACTGAAGCTTTCTTT
TRBJ2-7	TRBD1	NA	TRBV6-6	CASRNSDRDSEQYF	TGTGCCAGCAGGAACTCGGACAGGGATTCCGAGCAGTACTTC
TRBJ1-1	NA	NA	TRBV5-1	CASSPSAGSEAFF	TGCGCCAGCAGCCCCAGTGCGGGGTCTGAAGCTTTCTTT
TRBJ2-1	NA	once	TRBV7-9	CASSFSASQGAGYNEQFF	TGTGCCAGCAGCTTTTCCGCTTCACAGGGAGCTGGCTACAATGAGCAGTTCTTC
TRBJ2-3	NA	NA	TRBV19	CASSTTGLSSTDTQYF	TGTGCCAGTAGTACCACAGGGCTCTCTAGCACAGATACGCAGTATTTT
TRBJ1-5	NA	few	TRBV6-6	CASSREQENQPQHF	TGTGCCAGCAGTAGGGAACAGGAGAATCAGCCCCAGCATTTT
TRBJ1-1	TRBD1	NA	TRBV7-2	CASSSGQGQGVRNTEAFF	TGTGCCAGCAGCTCAGGGCAGGGACAGGGTGTGCGAAACACTGAAGCTTTCTTT
TRBJ2-1	NA	NA	TRBV10-2	CASGGNYNEQFF	TGCGCCAGCGGGGGGAACTACAATGAGCAGTTCTTC
TRBJ2-5	TRBD2	NA	TRBV9	CASSVGSGSWETQYF	TGTGCCAGCAGCGTAGGTAGCGGGAGTTGGGAGACCCAGTACTTC
TRBJ2-6	NA	once	TRBV14	CASSPRGEAGANVLTF	TGTGCCAGCAGCCCAAGGGGTGAGGCTGGGGCCAACGTCCTGACTTTC
TRBJ1-5	NA	NA	TRBV15	CATAVALNQPQHF	TGTGCCACGGCTGTGGCCCTTAATCAGCCCCAGCATTTT
TRBJ2-1	NA	few	TRBV11-2	CASSLSGASYNEQFF	TGTGCCAGCAGCTTGTCCGGAGCCTCCTACAATGAGCAGTTCTTC
TRBJ2-1	TRBD1	few	TRBV6-1	CASSRQGSSYNEQFF	TGTGCCAGCAGTAGACAGGGTAGCTCCTACAATGAGCAGTTCTTC
TRBJ2-2	TRBD1	NA	TRBV18	CASSPRTGEAGELFF	TGTGCCAGCTCACCGAGGACAGGGGAGGCCGGGGAGCTGTTTTTT
TRBJ2-3	NA	NA	TRBV15	CATSSLTSRTDTQYF	TGTGCCACCAGCAGTCTGACTAGTAGAACAGATACGCAGTATTTT
TRBJ2-3	NA	NA	TRBV5-1	CASRGQRGTDTQYF	TGCGCCAGCAGGGGGCAAAGGGGCACAGATACGCAGTATTTT
TRBJ1-1	NA	NA	TRBV6-5	CASRETGFTEAFF	TGTGCCAGCAGGGAAACAGGCTTCACTGAAGCTTTCTTT
TRBJ1-2	TRBD1	NA	TRBV7-8	CASSALRQGLNGYTF	TGTGCCAGCAGCGCCCTTCGACAGGGATTGAATGGCTACACCTTC
TRBJ1-4	NA	NA	TRBV7-2	CASSPRRREKLFF	TGTGCCAGCAGCCCCCGCCGGCGGGAAAAACTGTTTTTT
TRBJ1-1	TRBD1	once	TRBV6-6	CASSRGQESEAFF	TGTGCCAGCAGTCGTGGACAGGAAAGCGAAGCTTTCTTT
TRBJ1-3	NA	few	TRBV2	CASSYREIEGWQSGNTIYF	TGTGCCAGCAGCTACAGAGAGATCGAGGGCTGGCAGTCTGGAAACACCATATATTTT
TRBJ2-5	NA	NA	TRBV19	CASSIRGETQYF	TGTGCCAGTAGTATACGGGGAGAGACCCAGTACTTC
TRBJ1-2	NA	NA	TRBV11-2	CASTSTRDTLYGYTF	TGTGCCAGTACTTCGACCCGGGACACACTCTATGGCTACACCTTC
TRBJ2-7	NA	few	TRBV6-1	CASSLGQSFYEQYF	TGTGCCAGCAGTCTCGGACAGTCTTTTTACGAGCAGTACTTC
TRBJ1-2	NA	NA	TRBV28	CASSSTGRYGYTF	TGTGCCAGCAGTTCGACAGGTCGCTATGGCTACACCTTC
TRBJ2-7	NA	NA	TRBV9	CASSDDRDYEQYF	TGTGCCAGCAGCGACGACAGAGACTACGAGCAGTACTTC
TRBJ1-5	NA	NA	TRBV6-5	CASSYEGGQPQHF	TGTGCCAGCAGTTACGAAGGGGGTCAGCCCCAGCATTTT
TRBJ2-7	NA	NA	TRBV6-5	CASSAIRDGRDEQYF	TGTGCCAGCAGTGCAATAAGGGACGGGCGGGACGAGCAGTACTTC
TRBJ1-1	TRBD1	NA	TRBV4-1	CASSPTRQGLFTEAFF	TGCGCCAGCAGCCCAACTAGACAGGGACTTTTCACTGAAGCTTTCTTT
TRBJ1-1	NA	NA	TRBV4-1	CASSQVRARGNTEAFF	TGCGCCAGCAGCCAAGTGAGGGCCCGGGGAAACACTGAAGCTTTCTTT
TRBJ1-5	NA	NA	TRBV27	CASSTRRGREPQHF	TGTGCCAGCAGTACTCGGAGGGGTAGGGAGCCCCAGCATTTT
TRBJ1-3	NA	NA	TRBV7-8	CASSLDQARNTIYF	TGTGCCAGCAGCTTAGACCAGGCGCGAAACACCATATATTTT